This paragraph reports one T cell receptor beta chain. Its antigen is undetermined. The data were taken from a study of T cell responses to AZD1222 COVID-19 vaccine. TCRdb keeps only in-frame clones here, not all; method: immunoSEQ multiplex PCR. The sample has around 130,000 clones; 85% to 90% are singletons. Looked up from germline, CDR1 is LNHDA and CDR2 is SQIVND (reference sequence). After removal of 5 bases from V and 10 bases from J, the junction contained 7 bases not matched to a gene. This CDR3 spans 14 amino acids. Findings and limits, study-wide: It should be noted that donors were predominantly white British and more often female, and clonal diversity was possibly underestimated.

This clonotype was obtained from an adult in good health. Specimen: peripheral blood, collected on day 0 of AZD1222 vaccination. The genes are TRBV19 and TRBJ1-6; 8 bases map to TRBD1. Here the CDR3 DNA reads TGTGCCAGTAGTTCGGACAGGGCGGGGTCACCCCTCCACTTT. Translation gives CASSSDRAGSPLHF.